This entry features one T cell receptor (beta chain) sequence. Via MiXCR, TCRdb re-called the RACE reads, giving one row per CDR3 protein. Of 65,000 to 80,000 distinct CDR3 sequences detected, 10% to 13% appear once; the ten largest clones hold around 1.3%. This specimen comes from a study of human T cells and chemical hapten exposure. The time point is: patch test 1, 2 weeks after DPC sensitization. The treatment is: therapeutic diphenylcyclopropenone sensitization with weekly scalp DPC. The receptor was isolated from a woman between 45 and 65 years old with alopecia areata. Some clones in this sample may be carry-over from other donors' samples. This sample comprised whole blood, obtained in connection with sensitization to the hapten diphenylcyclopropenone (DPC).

The CDR3 coding sequence is TGTGCCAGCAGCTCCACCCGGACTAGCGGAGAGACCCAGTACTTC. Translated: CASSSTRTSGETQYF. The chain carries TRBV11-2 and TRBJ2-5; 10 nucleotides align to TRBD2. The V and J ends lost 4 bases and 4 bases, in that order; junction bases with no gene match: 6. The germline gives CDR1 SGHAT, CDR2 FQNNGV. The CDR3 spans 15 residues.